Below are 16 T cell receptor beta chains sequenced from a single sample in a study of beta chain features in type 1 diabetes. Overall study findings and caveats: Moderate but significant shortening of TCRB CDR3s was recorded in all four CD4+ subsets from Type 1 diabetes patients.

Antigen specificity for these receptors is unknown. Every bit of the isolated RNA underwent reverse transcription, so sequencing read expressed TCRB transcripts. The data were produced by immunoSEQ multiplex PCR, yet TCRdb's version contains in-frame clones alone and is incomplete. The table has over 200,000 clones, roughly a tenth seen once. Sample: naive CD4+ T cells from blood. The receptors come from a man aged 25 to 40 with type 1 diabetes.

This clone was detected only a few times. CDR3 coding DNA: TGCGCCAGCAGCCAGGTTGGGACAGACAAGGGTGAAGCTTTCTTT. Translating gives CASSQVGTDKGEAFF. The chain has TRBV4-1 and TRBJ1-1; 7 bases fit TRBD1. V shed 3 bases and J 7 bases; nucleotides not matched to a gene: 11. This CDR3 spans 15 amino acids. Germline CDR1 MGHRA, CDR2 YSYEKL.

The chain has TRBV9 and TRBJ2-3; tentatively, D is TRBD2 (5 bases). CDR1 and CDR2 from the germline V gene are SGDLS and YYNGEE. The CDR3 is 16 amino acids. Trimming took off 4 bases at V and 0 bases at J, with 15 bases between the two ends. This CDR3 is CASSSRVASSTDTQYF. In DNA, the CDR3 is TGTGCCAGCAGCTCCCGGGTAGCGTCGAGCACAGATACGCAGTATTTT.

V is TRBV13 and J is TRBJ1-3, with TRBD1 identical over 10 bases. Losses at the gene ends were 3 bases for V and 7 bases for J; bases not matched to a gene: 3. Germline values: CDR1 PRHDT, CDR2 FYEKMQ (reference sequence). The CDR3 consists of 14 residues. In DNA form, the CDR3 reads TGTGCCAGCAGCTTTGGGACAGGGGAGAACACCATATATTTT. Amino acid sequence: CASSFGTGENTIYF.

This clone was seen only a few times. The chain combines TRBV9 with TRBJ1-3; D unresolved. The length of the CDR3 is 12 residues. Trimming shortened V by 7 bases and J by 5 bases, and 10 bases separated the two germline ends. The germline V gene encodes CDR1 SGDLS and CDR2 YYNGEE. In DNA, the CDR3 is TGTGCCAGCGCGCGCACCAGAAACACCATATATTTT. Translating gives CASARTRNTIYF.

This clone has more than one count but fewer than ten. This chain connects TRBV27 to TRBJ2-3; D perhaps matches TRBD2 (5 bases). CDR1 is MNHEY, CDR2 SMNVEV, per germline (reference sequence). V lost 4 bases and J lost 1, with 15 bases in between. There are 16 residues in the CDR3. CDR3 loop: CASSSPMRTRTDTQYF. The CDR3 coding sequence is TGTGCCAGCAGTTCGCCAATGCGGACTCGCACAGATACGCAGTATTTT.

There are a few counts of this clone. The V gene is TRBV11-2, the J gene TRBJ2-5, with D tentatively TRBD1 (5 bases). The CDR3 extends over 14 amino acids. CDR1 and CDR2 from the germline V gene are SGHAT and FQNNGV. The V and J ends lost 2 bases and 5 bases respectively, with 12 bases between them. The DNA of the CDR3 is TGTGCCAGCAGCTTACAGGGCAGTTATGAGACCCAGTACTTC. Translation: CASSLQGSYETQYF.

The J gene is TRBJ1-3, the V gene TRBV7-9; D is ambiguous. The germline V gene has CDR1 SEHNR and CDR2 FQNEAQ (reference sequence). The CDR3 consists of 13 residues. The V and J ends lost 5 bases and 7 bases respectively, with 12 bases between them. The DNA of the CDR3 is TGTGCCAGCAGCCCCCTCGCTAGGAACACCATATATTTT. This encodes CASSPLARNTIYF.

The chain has TRBV9 and TRBJ2-3; 9 nucleotides align to TRBD2. V dropped 1 base and J dropped 5; count of bases not matched to a gene: 8. CDR3 length equals 16 residues. Germline values: CDR1 SGDLS, CDR2 YYNGEE. CDR3 sequence (DNA): TGTGCCAGCAGCGTATTACCGGCGGGGGGGCAAGATACGCAGTATTTT. This codes for CASSVLPAGGQDTQYF.

The genes are TRBV5-1 and TRBJ1-6, with D uncertain. The germline gives CDR1 SGHRS, CDR2 YFSETQ. Trimming pared 4 bases from V and 7 bases from J, leaving 9 bases between. CDR3 length equals 13 residues. The CDR3 reads CASSPEGNSPLHF. In DNA form, the CDR3 reads TGCGCCAGCAGCCCGGAGGGCAATTCACCCCTCCACTTT.

The V gene is TRBV18, the J gene TRBJ1-5, with 7 nucleotides matching TRBD1. This CDR3 spans 14 amino acids. The J segment lost 3 bases and the V segment lost 3 bases, leaving 2 bases of the junction unmatched. The germline V gene encodes CDR1 KGHSH and CDR2 LQKENI. CDR3 protein: CASSPTGFNQPQHF. In nucleotides, the CDR3 is TGTGCCAGCTCACCGACAGGGTTCAATCAGCCCCAGCATTTT.

There are a few counts of this clone. V gene TRBV5-4 combines with J gene TRBJ2-5, with 13 bases aligning to TRBD2. V lost 3 bases to trimming and J lost 5 bases; unmatched junction nucleotides: 4. The germline CDR1 and CDR2 sequences are SGHNT and YYREEE (reference sequence). This CDR3 is 15 amino acids long. The chain's CDR3 is CASSWTSGGFETQYF. The CDR3 DNA reads TGTGCCAGCAGCTGGACTAGCGGGGGATTCGAGACCCAGTACTTC.

The rearrangement joins TRBV2 to TRBJ1-1; D gene uncertain. From germline, CDR1 is SNHLY and CDR2 FYNNEI. V was pared by 4 bases and J by 0 bases, with 9 bases between. CDR3 size: 14 residues. CDR3 sequence reads: CASSATDMNTEAFF. Written as DNA, the CDR3 is TGTGCCAGCAGTGCCACTGACATGAACACTGAAGCTTTCTTT.

This chain connects TRBV4-1 to TRBJ1-5, with TRBD1 matching over 8 bases. V trimming: 2 bases; J trimming: 5 bases; junction bases outside the gene matches: 11. CDR3 length: 17 residues. In germline, CDR1 is MGHRA, CDR2 YSYEKL. CDR3 region: CASSQKGSQGGYQPQHF. Here the CDR3 DNA reads TGCGCCAGCAGCCAAAAGGGGTCACAGGGGGGATATCAGCCCCAGCATTTT.

This chain joins TRBV7-3 and TRBJ2-7; TRBD1 matches 7 bases. Germline V gives CDR1 SGHTA, CDR2 FQGTGA. This CDR3 has 14 amino acids. V was clipped by 4 bases and J by 6 bases; unmatched bases: 9. CDR3 region: CASSSSGTAVEQYF. Written as DNA, the CDR3 is TGTGCCAGCAGCTCGTCCGGGACAGCGGTCGAGCAGTACTTC.

This clone was counted between two and nine times. The rearrangement joins TRBV30 to TRBJ1-2; D is undetermined. The ends were cut back, 2 bases at V and 8 bases at J, with 15 bases in the middle. Germline lookup yields CDR1 GTSNPN and CDR2 SVGIG (reference sequence). The CDR3 covers 13 residues. The CDR3 DNA follows: TGTGCCTGGAGTCCCTTAGGACTGCGGGGCTACACCTTC. It is translated as CAWSPLGLRGYTF.

The chain couples TRBV29-1 to TRBJ2-1, with 7 bases aligning to TRBD2. V gave up 7 bases and J gave up 6 bases; unmatched junction bases: 9. Germline values: CDR1 SQVTM, CDR2 ANQGSEA. CDR3 size: 13 residues. The CDR3 loop is CSDRRWGGNEQFF. The DNA for the CDR3 is TGCAGCGACCGCAGGTGGGGGGGCAATGAGCAGTTCTTC.